This T cell receptor (beta chain) was observed in a study of T cell changes during pregnancy in multiple sclerosis. The CDR3 has 13 amino acids. The germline V gene has CDR1 SGHVS and CDR2 FNYEAQ. V was shortened by 2 bases and J by 1 base, with 5 bases between the two germline ends. Measured with immunoSEQ multiplex PCR; TCRdb has only the in-frame clones, and not every one. The data contain roughly 71,000 clones, 92% of them singletons. The rearrangement joins TRBV7-6 to TRBJ1-1; the D is unclear. Sequenced material: peripheral blood, taken in the first trimester of pregnancy. The TCR originated in a female donor in good health, enrolled as a control in a pregnancy study. As DNA, the CDR3 is TGTGCCAGCAGCTTATCAGGGAACACTGAAGCTTTCTTT. This codes for CASSLSGNTEAFF.